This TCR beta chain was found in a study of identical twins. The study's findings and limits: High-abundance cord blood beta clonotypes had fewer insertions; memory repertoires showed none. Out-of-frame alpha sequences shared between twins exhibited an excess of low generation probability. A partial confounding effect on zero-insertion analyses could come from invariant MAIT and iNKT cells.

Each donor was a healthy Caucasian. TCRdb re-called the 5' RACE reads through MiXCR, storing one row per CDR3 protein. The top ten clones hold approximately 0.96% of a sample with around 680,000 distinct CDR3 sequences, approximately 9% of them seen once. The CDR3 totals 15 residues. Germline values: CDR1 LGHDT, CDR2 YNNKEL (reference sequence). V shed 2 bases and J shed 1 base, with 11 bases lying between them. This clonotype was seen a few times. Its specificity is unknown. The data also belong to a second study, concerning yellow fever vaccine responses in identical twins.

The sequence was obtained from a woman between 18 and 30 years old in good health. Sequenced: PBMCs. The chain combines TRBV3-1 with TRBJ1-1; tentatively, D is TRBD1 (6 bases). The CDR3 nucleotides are TGTGCCAGCAGCCAACCGACAGGACCGAACACTGAAGCTTTCTTT. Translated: CASSQPTGPNTEAFF.